One and the same sample provided the 10 T cell receptor beta chains below, sequenced in a study of T cell changes during pregnancy in multiple sclerosis. The repertoire was sequenced with immunoSEQ multiplex PCR; TCRdb's copy has only in-frame clones and lacks some. Among 40,000 to 60,000 clones listed, around 92% were seen once. The input for sequencing was CD4+ T cells from peripheral blood mononuclear cells, taken in the third trimester of pregnancy. Receptor source: a female donor with multiple sclerosis, enrolled in a pregnancy study.

The chain couples TRBV14 to TRBJ2-2, with TRBD2 matching over 9 bases. Unmatched junction bases numbered 12, after V lost 7 bases and J lost 3 bases. This CDR3 has 17 amino acids. Germline-derived CDR1 and CDR2 are SGHDN and FVKESK. CDR3 in DNA: TGTGCCAGCATCAGGGTGATAGCGGGAGCGTACACCGGGGAGCTGTTTTTT. Encoded protein: CASIRVIAGAYTGELFF. Full variable domain (missing parts from reference TRBV14 and TRBJ2-2): EAGVTQFPSHSVIEKGQTVTLRCDPISGHDNLYWYRRVMGKEIKFLLHFVKESKQDESGMPNNRFLAERTGGTYSTLKVQPAELEDSGVYFCASIRVIAGAYTGELFFGEGSRLTVL.

This chain connects TRBV6-5 to TRBJ1-1; D may be TRBD1 (5 bases). The CDR3 is 14 residues long. The V gene's germline CDR1 is MNHEY and CDR2 SVGAGI. The V gene lost 2 bases and the J gene lost 4 bases, with 11 bases spanning the gap. This chain's CDR3 is CASSYNQGLTEAFF. The CDR3 DNA reads as TGTGCCAGCAGTTACAACCAGGGCCTCACTGAAGCTTTCTTT.

The chain combines TRBV5-1 with TRBJ1-1; 7 positions match TRBD1. The trim removed 2 bases at V and 5 bases at J, leaving 9 bases unmatched. There are 15 residues in the CDR3. Germline CDR1 and CDR2: SGHRS and YFSETQ. CDR3 residues: CASSFGTVRGTEAFF. CDR3 coding DNA: TGCGCCAGCAGCTTCGGGACAGTGCGAGGGACTGAAGCTTTCTTT.

The J gene is TRBJ2-7, the V gene TRBV30, with a possible D match to TRBD1 (6 bases). Germline V lookup: CDR1 GTSNPN, CDR2 SVGIG (reference sequence). The V end was cut by 0 bases, the J end by 9 bases, with 21 bases between. The CDR3 sequence is 15 residues long. The CDR3 spells CAWSVPQGGGAMQYF. In nucleotides, the CDR3 is TGTGCCTGGAGTGTACCACAGGGCGGTGGGGCGATGCAGTACTTC.

The genes are TRBV7-2 and TRBJ2-1; a possible D gene is TRBD2 (6 bases). This CDR3 is 16 amino acids long. Trimming took off 5 bases at V and 12 bases at J, with 26 bases between the two ends. From germline, CDR1 is SGHTA and CDR2 FQGNSA. The CDR3 spells CASSRDGDPRGVAQFF. The DNA for the CDR3 is TGTGCCAGCAGCCGAGACGGGGACCCACGCGGGGTGGCGCAGTTCTTC.

The chain links TRBV7-6 to TRBJ2-1; 9 bases line up with TRBD2. Germline V gene sequence: CDR1 SGHVS, CDR2 FNYEAQ. The CDR3 is 20 residues long. The V segment lost 1 base and the J segment 0 bases; nucleotides outside the gene matches: 13. The CDR3 spells CASSLDVSLAGPSSYNEQFF. CDR3 DNA: TGTGCCAGCAGCTTAGATGTTTCCCTAGCGGGACCGTCCTCCTACAATGAGCAGTTCTTC.

This clone was seen a single time. V usage is TRBV6-1 and J usage is TRBJ1-1, with a weak D call TRBD1 (5 bases). The germline CDR1 and CDR2 sequences are MNHNS and SASEGT. Trimming took 3 bases from V and 1 from J, leaving 12 bases between them. This CDR3 spans 15 amino acids. The CDR3 DNA is TGTGCCAGCAGTGACCTGGGGCAGACGAACACTGAAGCTTTCTTT. Translation: CASSDLGQTNTEAFF.

This chain uses TRBV9 with TRBJ2-3; 7 nucleotides agree with TRBD1. The germline V gene has CDR1 SGDLS and CDR2 YYNGEE. Losses at the gene ends were 0 bases for V and 2 bases for J; bases not matched to a gene: 3. The CDR3 contains 15 residues. CDR3 sequence (DNA): TGTGCCAGCAGCGTAGGGCAGGGGGACACAGATACGCAGTATTTT. Amino acids: CASSVGQGDTDTQYF.

The V gene is TRBV7-2, the J gene TRBJ2-1, with 7 nucleotides matching TRBD2. The CDR3 consists of 16 residues. After removal of 3 bases from V and 0 bases from J, the junction contained 5 bases not matched to a gene. Germline V gene sequence: CDR1 SGHTA, CDR2 FQGNSA. In DNA form, the CDR3 reads TGTGCCAGCAGCTTTTCTAGCGGCCACTCCTACAATGAGCAGTTCTTC. It specifies CASSFSSGHSYNEQFF.

The CDR3 nucleotides are TGTGCCAGCAGTTTTCAGTACTCTGGAAACACCATATATTTT. Amino acids: CASSFQYSGNTIYF. The chain links TRBV28 to TRBJ1-3; D is unclear. The CDR3 sequence is 14 residues long. Germline V lookup: CDR1 MDHEN, CDR2 SYDVKM. Trimming pared 3 bases from V and 0 bases from J, leaving 6 bases between.